The 10 T cell receptor beta chains presented below share a single source sample, sequenced in a study of shared clonotypes between healthy human individuals. Assay: immunoSEQ multiplex PCR; the TCRdb copy retains only in-frame clones and omits some. The sample lists approximately 470,000 clones, around four fifths occurring once. The sequenced material came from PBMCs. Receptors were obtained from a woman between 40 and 55 years old in good health. Some clones in this sample may be carry-over from other donors' samples.

The chain links TRBV7-2 to TRBJ2-5; 7 nucleotides agree with TRBD2. The J call could be wrong; TRBJ2-7 is a better fit for the DNA end. This CDR3 has 14 residues. Germline-derived CDR1 and CDR2 are SGHTA and FQGNSA. CDR3 protein: CASSATSVSYEQYF. In DNA form, the CDR3 reads TGTGCCAGCAGCGCCACTAGCGTCTCCTACGAGCAGTACTTC.

The chain recombines TRBV11-2 with TRBJ1-1, with D unresolved. The germline V gene encodes CDR1 SGHAT and CDR2 FQNNGV. Between the trimmed V and J ends, which lost 5 bases and 1 base, there was a span of 8 bases. The CDR3 consists of 13 residues. The CDR3 DNA is TGTGCCAGCAGCGAGCAGACGAACACTGAAGCTTTCTTT. It is translated as CASSEQTNTEAFF. The full variable domain, rest sourced from reference TRBV11-2 and TRBJ1-1, is EAGVAQSPRYKIIEKRQSVAFWCNPISGHATLYWYQQILGQGPKLLIQFQNNGVVDDSQLPKDRFSAERLKGVDSTLKIQPAKLEDSAVYLCASSEQTNTEAFFGQGTRLTVV.

In its sample, this clone is medium-sized. V is TRBV19 and J is TRBJ2-7, with D perhaps TRBD2 (5 bases). Germline lookup yields CDR1 LNHDA and CDR2 SQIVND (reference sequence). This CDR3 is 13 amino acids long. Trimming pared 8 bases from V and 2 bases from J, leaving 13 bases between. CDR3 amino acids: CASSPGVPYEQYF. In DNA form, the CDR3 reads TGTGCCAGTTCCCCCGGGGTACCCTACGAGCAGTACTTC. The variable domain in full, with the rest retrieved from reference TRBV19 and TRBJ2-7, is DGGITQSPKYLFRKEGQNVTLSCEQNLNHDAMYWYRQDPGQGLRLIYYSQIVNDFQKGDIAEGYSVSREKKESFPLTVTSAQKNPTAFYLCASSPGVPYEQYFGPGTRLTVT.

The chain is built from TRBV5-1 and TRBJ2-7; 7 bases fit TRBD1. The V gene's germline CDR1 is SGHRS and CDR2 YFSETQ. With V trimmed by 0 bases and J by 6 bases, 9 bases remained unmatched. The CDR3 totals 15 residues. DNA of the CDR3: TGCGCCAGCAGCTTGGGTCAAAGGGGGCATTTCGAGCAGTACTTC. This translates into CASSLGQRGHFEQYF.

The chain links TRBV29-1 to TRBJ1-3; TRBD1 might be the D (5 bases). The J call may be in error: the DNA end matches TRBJ2-2 better. The CDR3 sequence is 13 residues long. The V gene's germline CDR1 is SQVTM and CDR2 ANQGSEA. The chain's CDR3 is CSVDRAGTGELFF. The DNA of the CDR3 is TGCAGCGTTGACAGGGCTGGGACCGGGGAGCTGTTTTTT.

The V call is TRBV27, the J call TRBJ1-5, with a weak D call TRBD1 (5 bases). Germline CDR1 and CDR2: MNHEY and SMNVEV (reference sequence). The CDR3 covers 14 residues. The V and J ends lost 3 bases and 5 bases respectively, with 11 bases between them. CDR3 sequence (DNA): TGTGCCAGCAGTTTGGGACCGGGATATCAGCCCCAGCATTTT. Translating it yields CASSLGPGYQPQHF.

The J gene is TRBJ2-5, the V gene TRBV28, with a possible D match to TRBD2 (5 bases). Looked up from germline, CDR1 is MDHEN and CDR2 is SYDVKM. Trimming took 1 base from V and 0 from J, leaving 15 bases between them. The CDR3 is 17 amino acids. As DNA, the CDR3 is TGTGCCAGCAGTTTATTGGTTGGCTGGGAGAACCAAGAGACCCAGTACTTC. Encoded protein: CASSLLVGWENQETQYF.

This clone was counted once. The chain's CDR3 is CASSLFGQGADTIYF. The CDR3 bases are TGTGCCAGCAGCTTATTCGGACAGGGGGCTGACACCATATATTTT. The chain is built from TRBV7-2 and TRBJ1-3; 11 bases are shared with TRBD1. The J segment lost 8 bases and the V segment lost 2 bases, leaving 5 bases of the junction unmatched. This CDR3 comprises 15 residues. The germline V gene encodes CDR1 SGHTA and CDR2 FQGNSA.

This clone was counted a single time. A much larger clone sits a single nucleotide away, making a read error possible. Other DNA sequences in the same sample also yield this CDR3. The chain uses TRBV29-1 and TRBJ1-2; 7 bases match TRBD1. This CDR3 has 13 residues. In germline, CDR1 is SQVTM, CDR2 ANQGSEA. Trimming cost V 3 bases and J 7 bases; bases outside gene matches: 8. CDR3 DNA: TGCAGCGTTGAGGAAACAGGGGATGGTGGCTACACCTTC. Its protein product is CSVEETGDGGYTF.

The genes are TRBV7-9 and TRBJ2-1; D is uncertain. With 2 bases removed from V and 0 bases from J, the gap between germline ends came to 11 bases. Germline values: CDR1 SEHNR, CDR2 FQNEAQ (reference sequence). There are 16 residues in the CDR3. In nucleotides, the CDR3 is TGTGCCAGCAGCTTATTACACGGAAGCTCCTACAATGAGCAGTTCTTC. This gives the protein CASSLLHGSSYNEQFF.